Listed below are T cell receptor beta chains from one sample, sequenced in a study of OX40 agonist ivuxolimab in advanced cancers. Clones were read by immunoSEQ multiplex PCR, and TCRdb kept only the in-frame ones, dropping some. The data contain just over 80,000 clones, 80% to 90% of them singletons. The sequenced sample was CD4+ or CD8+ T cells sorted from blood, obtained in a trial of the OX40 agonist ivuxolimab. The source of these receptors is an adult with an advanced solid tumor such as melanoma, head and neck, liver or kidney cancer. CDR3s include the opening cysteine and the closing phenylalanine or tryptophan. The order of the fields is clone size, D gene, J gene, V gene, CDR3 DNA, CDR3 protein. D genes are given only for firm matches. Expanded clones get a size class; other rows say once, few or many, or leave the size out.

>NA|NA|TRBJ2-1|TRBV7-9
TGTGCCAGCAGCTTAGCCGCTACTAGGAGCAATGAGCAGTTCTTC
CASSLAATRSNEQFF
>NA|TRBD1|TRBJ1-6|TRBV6-9
TGTGCCACGGGACAGAATTCACCCCTCCACTTT
CATGQNSPLHF
>NA|NA|TRBJ1-2|TRBV4-1
TGCGCCAGCAGCCTACTGGGGGTTGCTAACTATGGCTACACCTTC
CASSLLGVANYGYTF
>NA|NA|TRBJ1-1|TRBV4-1
TGCGCCAGCAGCCAAGATAAGGGATGGGCTAGCACTGAAGCTTTCTTT
CASSQDKGWASTEAFF
>few|NA|TRBJ1-5|TRBV4-1
TGCGCCAGCAGCCAAAGGGAGGAGCAGCCCCAGCATTTT
CASSQREEQPQHF
>NA|NA|TRBJ1-2|TRBV29-1
TGCAGCGTTGGGGTCAATAACTATGGCTACACCTTC
CSVGVNNYGYTF
>once|TRBD1|TRBJ2-7|TRBV5-6
TGTGCCAGCAGCCGGGACAGGGATCAATACGAGCAGTACTTC
CASSRDRDQYEQYF
>NA|TRBD1|TRBJ2-1|TRBV27
TGTGCCAGCAGTTTACCGACAGGGAAGGGGGTCAATGAGCAGTTCTTC
CASSLPTGKGVNEQFF
>NA|TRBD1|TRBJ1-2|TRBV5-4
TGTGCCAGCAGCTTGTATGGGACAGGGTACTATGGCTACACCTTC
CASSLYGTGYYGYTF
>NA|TRBD1|TRBJ1-4|TRBV25-1
TGTGCCAGCAGTGAGGCGGGACAGGGACCTAATGAAAAACTGTTTTTT
CASSEAGQGPNEKLFF
>NA|NA|TRBJ2-7|TRBV6-6
TGTGCCAGCAGTTATTTTAGGGACGAGCAGTACTTC
CASSYFRDEQYF
>NA|NA|TRBJ2-7|TRBV7-2
TGTGCCAGCAGTTCGCTACGATACGAGCAGTACTTC
CASSSLRYEQYF
>NA|NA|TRBJ2-7|TRBV27
TGTGCCAGCAGCTTAAAATCACCGGGACTGGGCAGCTCCTACGAGCAGTACTTC
CASSLKSPGLGSSYEQYF
>NA|NA|TRBJ1-5|TRBV19
TGTGCCAGTAGTATGCAACAGGGTGGATCTAGCAATCAGCCCCAGCATTTT
CASSMQQGGSSNQPQHF
>NA|TRBD2|TRBJ2-5|TRBV5-5
TGTGCCAGCAGCGCACGGACTAGCGAGTGGGGGGAGACCCAGTACTTC
CASSARTSEWGETQYF
>once|TRBD2|TRBJ2-7|TRBV28
TGTGCCAGCAGTTTATATCCTAGCGGGTTATCCTACGAGCAGTACTTC
CASSLYPSGLSYEQYF
>NA|NA|TRBJ2-3|TRBV28
TGTGCCAGCAGTTTTTCGGGGTGGGAGGGGGAAGATACGCAGTATTTT
CASSFSGWEGEDTQYF
>NA|TRBD2|TRBJ2-3|TRBV11-2
TGTGCCAGCAGCTCCGAAGTTGCGCTAGCGGGAATCACAGATACGCAGTATTTT
CASSSEVALAGITDTQYF
>NA|NA|TRBJ1-1|TRBV27
TGTGCCAGCAGTTTACAGGCCCTCATGAACACTGAAGCTTTCTTT
CASSLQALMNTEAFF
>NA|TRBD1|TRBJ2-1|TRBV25-1
TGTGCCAGCCAACGGGGACAGGGGCCAAAGGCGCAGTTCTTC
CASQRGQGPKAQFF
>NA|NA|TRBJ1-2|TRBV4-1
TGCGCCAGCAGCCAAGATTCCCCCCTCTATGGCTACACCTTC
CASSQDSPLYGYTF
>NA|TRBD1|TRBJ1-2|TRBV30
TGTGCCTGGAGTAGTGACCCGGGACAGGGCTTCTATGGCTACACCTTC
CAWSSDPGQGFYGYTF
>NA|NA|TRBJ1-6|TRBV7-9
TGTGCCAGCCAGGCCCTTCCCTATAATTCACCCCTCCACTTT
CASQALPYNSPLHF
>NA|NA|TRBJ1-1|TRBV9
TGTGCCAGCAGCGTAGACGTCCAGCCGAACACTGAAGCTTTCTTT
CASSVDVQPNTEAFF
>few|TRBD1|TRBJ2-3|TRBV7-2
TGTGCCAGCAGCGGGACAGGGTTCGGGACAGATACGCAGTATTTT
CASSGTGFGTDTQYF
>NA|NA|TRBJ1-1|TRBV7-3
TGTGCCAGCAGCTCCAGCGGGACTGAAGCTTTCTTT
CASSSSGTEAFF
>NA|NA|TRBJ1-2|TRBV30
TGTGCCTGGAGTGTACGACCACAACGCTATGGCTACACCTTC
CAWSVRPQRYGYTF
>NA|NA|TRBJ1-1|TRBV6-8
TGTGCCACCCCGGGGAGCAGATGGATGAACACTGAAGCTTTCTTT
CATPGSRWMNTEAFF
>NA|NA|TRBJ1-2|TRBV28
TGTGCCAGCAGGCTACCGGGGCCGAGCGGCTACACCTTC
CASRLPGPSGYTF
>NA|TRBD2|TRBJ2-1|TRBV10-2
TGCGCCAGCTCTAGCGGGGGGGCCCATGAGCAGTTCTTC
CASSSGGAHEQFF
>NA|NA|TRBJ2-7|TRBV11-3
TGTGCCAGCAGCCCAAACCGGTTGTCCTACGAGCAGTACTTC
CASSPNRLSYEQYF